This T cell receptor (beta chain) originates from a study of CD8 T cells in ankylosing spondylitis (dated by TCRdb to between 2016 and 2019). Study-wide context: The study set out to find disease-linked TCR variants by profiling T cell receptor beta repertoires in ankylosing spondylitis patients and healthy donors. The full study cohort comprised 25 or so ankylosing spondylitis patients and over 95 healthy donors. Samples of peripheral blood were taken, and for ankylosing spondylitis patients, synovial fluid was collected as well. Summary of the overall study and its limitations: Blood from ankylosing spondylitis patients appeared to be characterized by a TCR beta motif made up of under ten highly homologous amino acid variants. Some TCR beta motif variants had previously been reported in synovial fluid and blood of reactive arthritis patients, which suggested common disease-initiation mechanisms. The disease-linked clones were reported to be significantly enriched in matched synovial fluid samples from ankylosing spondylitis patients. A CD8+ phenotype was shown by the disease-linked clones, which were found at relatively low frequencies in peripheral blood.

Sequencing took place on an Illumina HiSeq 2500. Quantitative 5'-RACE with molecular barcodes was the method used to prepare the TCR beta libraries. The study's own analysis went as follows. To identify disease-linked TCR variants, a new computational method was used, one built on a probabilistic model of VDJ rearrangement. TCRdb redid the processing of the public reads, applying fastp at Q25 and MiXCR, and retained in-frame beta chains. For every CDR3 protein sequence, its rows merge into one entry that carries the most common genes and DNA. These V and J calls rely on TCRdb rather than the paper's analysis. This sample has about 130,000 distinct CDR3 sequences in its table, and 10% to 12% of those were observed once. About 3.8% of the sample is taken by the ten largest. The CDR3 numbers 15 residues from cysteine through phenylalanine. Only the CDR3 region is kept as DNA, spanning 45 bases read in frame from base 1. CDR1 LGHNA and CDR2 YNFKEQ were looked up in the germline V gene. V is reduced by 2 bases and J by 3 bases, leaving a spacing of 13 bases between them.

This clonotype was recorded at least ten times. The antigen this receptor binds is unknown. Base qualities are not recorded, but no much larger clone differs from it by a single base. The sample consisted of blood, either unsorted or a sorted T cell fraction (not recorded which). The rearrangement joined TRBV4-2 to TRBJ1-2, with TRBD1 tentatively as D gene (6 bases match). The clonotype originates from a female donor with ankylosing spondylitis or in good health (not recorded which). The base sequence is TGTGCCAGCAGCCAATCGATTTCAGGGGACTATGGCTACACCTTC. Its translation reads: CASSQSISGDYGYTF.